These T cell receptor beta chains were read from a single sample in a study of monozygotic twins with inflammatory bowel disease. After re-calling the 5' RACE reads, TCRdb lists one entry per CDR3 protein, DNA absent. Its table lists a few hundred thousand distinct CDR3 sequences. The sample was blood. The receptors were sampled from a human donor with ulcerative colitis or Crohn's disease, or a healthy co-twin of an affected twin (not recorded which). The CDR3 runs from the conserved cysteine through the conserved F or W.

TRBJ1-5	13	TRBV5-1	CASALGPGQPQHF
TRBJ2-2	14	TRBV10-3	CATGDRENTGELFF
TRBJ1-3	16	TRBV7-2	CASSFISGAGGNTIYF
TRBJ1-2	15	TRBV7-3	CASRSLQGRRDGYTF
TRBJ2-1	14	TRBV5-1	CASTGGQGPNEQFF
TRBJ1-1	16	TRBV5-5	CASSRGRGGLWTEAFF
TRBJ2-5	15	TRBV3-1	CASSPATSGRETQYF
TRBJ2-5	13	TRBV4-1	CASSQVTVETQYF
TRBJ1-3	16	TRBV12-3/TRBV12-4	CASSLRGGGTGNTIYF
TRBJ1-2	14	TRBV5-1	CASSSTGPGYGYTF
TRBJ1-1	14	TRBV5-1	CASREVGANTEAFF
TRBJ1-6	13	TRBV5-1	CASSLAGLSGLHF
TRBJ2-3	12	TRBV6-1	CASRPSSDTQYF
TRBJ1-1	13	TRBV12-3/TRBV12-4	CASSLGRNTEAFF
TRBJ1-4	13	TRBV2	CASSRGSSEKLFF
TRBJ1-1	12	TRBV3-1	CASSPDTTEAFF
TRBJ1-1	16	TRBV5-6	CASSGATGARGTEAFF
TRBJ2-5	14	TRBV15	CATSRSGNQETQYF
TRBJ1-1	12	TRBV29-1	CSVKSGATEAFF
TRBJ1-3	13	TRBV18	CASSPDSGNTIYF
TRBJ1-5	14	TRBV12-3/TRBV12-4	CASNNVGSNQPQHF
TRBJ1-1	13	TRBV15	CATRTGGRGEAFF
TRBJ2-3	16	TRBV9	CASSVSLGHSADTQYF
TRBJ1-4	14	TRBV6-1	CASRATGAGEKLFF
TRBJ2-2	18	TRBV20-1	CSARIPTRGSGNAGELFF
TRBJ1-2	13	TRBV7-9	CASSLGQPAGYTF
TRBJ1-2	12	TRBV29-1	CSVEAANYGYTF
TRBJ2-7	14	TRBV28	CASSSAGGEYEQYF
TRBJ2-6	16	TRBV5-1	CASSLQGGPGANVLTF
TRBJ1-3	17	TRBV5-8	CASRRALPRLPGNTIYF
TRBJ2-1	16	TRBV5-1	CASSPETSGGIYEQFF
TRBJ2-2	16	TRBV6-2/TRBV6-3	CASSHPVQAITGELFF
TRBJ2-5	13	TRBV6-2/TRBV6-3	CASKRGTEETQYF
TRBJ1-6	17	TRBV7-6	CASSLARDRAYNSPLHF
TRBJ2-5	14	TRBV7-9	CASSPSGSQETQYF
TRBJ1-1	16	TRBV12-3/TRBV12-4	CASSSGAGRMDTEAFF
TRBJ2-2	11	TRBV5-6	CASRGRGSVFF
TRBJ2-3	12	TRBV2	CAEGGGTDTQYF
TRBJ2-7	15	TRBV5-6	CASSQLGTGVGEQYF
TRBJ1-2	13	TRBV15	CATHSTGVRGYTF
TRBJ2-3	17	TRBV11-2	CASSLELLAGLQDTQYF
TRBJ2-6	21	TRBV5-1	CASSLATASGLIYSGANVLTF